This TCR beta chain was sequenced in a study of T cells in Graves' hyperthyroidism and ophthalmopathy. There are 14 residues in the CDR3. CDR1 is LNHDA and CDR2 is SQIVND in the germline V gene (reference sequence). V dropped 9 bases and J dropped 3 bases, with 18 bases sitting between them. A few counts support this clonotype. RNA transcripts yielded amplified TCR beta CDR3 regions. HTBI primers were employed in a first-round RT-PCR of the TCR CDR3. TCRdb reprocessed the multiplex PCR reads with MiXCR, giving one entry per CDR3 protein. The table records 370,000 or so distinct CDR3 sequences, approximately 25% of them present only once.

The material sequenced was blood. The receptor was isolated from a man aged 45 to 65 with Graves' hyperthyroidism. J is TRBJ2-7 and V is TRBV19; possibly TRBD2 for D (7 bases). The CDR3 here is CASKQGGAHYEQYF. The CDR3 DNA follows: TGTGCCAGCAAACAGGGAGGGGCCCACTACGAGCAGTACTTC. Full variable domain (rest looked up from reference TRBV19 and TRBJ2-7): DGGITQSPKYLFRKEGQNVTLSCEQNLNHDAMYWYRQDPGQGLRLIYYSQIVNDFQKGDIAEGYSVSREKKESFPLTVTSAQKNPTAFYLCASKQGGAHYEQYFGPGTRLTVT.